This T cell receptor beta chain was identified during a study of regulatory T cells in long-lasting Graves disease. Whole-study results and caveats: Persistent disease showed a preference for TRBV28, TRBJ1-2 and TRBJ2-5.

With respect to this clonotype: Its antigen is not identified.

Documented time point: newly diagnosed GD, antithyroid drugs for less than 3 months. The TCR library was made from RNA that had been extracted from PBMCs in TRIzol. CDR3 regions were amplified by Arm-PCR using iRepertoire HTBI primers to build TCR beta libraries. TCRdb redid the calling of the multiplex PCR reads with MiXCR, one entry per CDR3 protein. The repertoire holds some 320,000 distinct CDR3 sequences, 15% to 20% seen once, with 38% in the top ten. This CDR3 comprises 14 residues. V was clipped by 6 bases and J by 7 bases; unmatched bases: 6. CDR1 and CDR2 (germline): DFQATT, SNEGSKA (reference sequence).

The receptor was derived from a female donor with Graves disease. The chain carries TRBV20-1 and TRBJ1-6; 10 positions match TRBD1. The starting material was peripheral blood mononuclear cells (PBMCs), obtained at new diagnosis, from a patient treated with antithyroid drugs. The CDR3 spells CSAPGQGQNSPLHF. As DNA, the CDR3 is TGCAGTGCACCGGGACAGGGGCAGAATTCACCCCTCCACTTT.